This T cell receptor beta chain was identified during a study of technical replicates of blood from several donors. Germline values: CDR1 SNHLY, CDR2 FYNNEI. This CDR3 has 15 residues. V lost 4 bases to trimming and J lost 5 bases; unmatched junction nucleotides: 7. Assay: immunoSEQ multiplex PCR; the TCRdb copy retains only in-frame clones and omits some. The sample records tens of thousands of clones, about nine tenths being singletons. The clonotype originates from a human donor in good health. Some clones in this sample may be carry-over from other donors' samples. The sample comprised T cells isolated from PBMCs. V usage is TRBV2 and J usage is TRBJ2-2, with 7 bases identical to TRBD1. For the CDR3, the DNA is TGTGCCAGCAGTGGAGACAGGGTCGAAACCGGGGAGCTGTTTTTT. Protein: CASSGDRVETGELFF.